This T cell receptor beta chain was obtained from a study of blood T cell repertoires in COVID-19. Overall study: From the United States, Italy and Spain came samples of acute and convalescent COVID-19.

In the original workflow: Cell counts per sample came from amplifying reference gene primers. Profiled with immunoSEQ multiplex PCR; TCRdb holds only in-frame clones, not every one. The D gene and trimming were derived from the DNA, and the V and J assignments and clone size from that table. The repertoire includes around 65,000 clones, approximately 90% of them detected once, and 1.6% sits in the top ten. CDR3 length: 15 residues. With 6 bases clipped from V and 5 bases from J, the junction kept 10 bases outside the gene matches. Germline-derived CDR1 and CDR2 are MNHNY and SVGAGI (reference sequence).

The chain is built from TRBV6-6 and TRBJ2-7, with 10 bases identical to TRBD2. Material: peripheral blood. The TCR comes from a human donor in a cohort sampled during active COVID-19. CDR3 coding DNA: TGTGCCAGCAGACTACACCGAGGACTAGCGGACGAGCAGTACTTC. As protein: CASRLHRGLADEQYF.